These T cell receptor beta chains were read from a single sample in a study of CD8 T cells in ankylosing spondylitis. TCRdb independently ran MiXCR on the 5' RACE reads; one entry per CDR3 protein. This table has some 800,000 distinct CDR3 sequences, 12% appearing once. Sequencing used blood, either unsorted or a sorted T cell fraction (not recorded which). The receptors here all came from a male donor with ankylosing spondylitis. Both conserved end residues are part of each CDR3. Fields, in order: D gene, V gene, clone size, J gene, CDR3 DNA, CDR3 protein. A D gene is named only where the DNA matches it firmly. Clone sizes are given selectively: once, few, many, or a class where the clone is expanded.

D gene: NA
V gene: TRBV7-6
clone size: once
J gene: TRBJ1-3
CDR3 DNA: TGTGCCAGCAGCTTACTCGGACCGTTCTCTGGAAACACCATATATTTT
CDR3 protein: CASSLLGPFSGNTIYF

D gene: NA
V gene: TRBV27
clone size: NA
J gene: TRBJ2-4
CDR3 DNA: TGTGCCAGCAGCCCCCACAGGTCGTCAGCCAAAAACATTCAGTACTTC
CDR3 protein: CASSPHRSSAKNIQYF

D gene: NA
V gene: TRBV4-3
clone size: few
J gene: TRBJ2-1
CDR3 DNA: TGCGCCAGCAGCCAAGAGATGATGGTCGAAAGGCAGCAGTTCTTC
CDR3 protein: CASSQEMMVERQQFF

D gene: NA
V gene: TRBV20-1
clone size: few
J gene: TRBJ1-2
CDR3 DNA: TGCAGTGCCAAATTACTCGTCAGGTACACCTTC
CDR3 protein: CSAKLLVRYTF

D gene: TRBD2
V gene: TRBV7-2
clone size: few
J gene: TRBJ2-5
CDR3 DNA: TGTGCCAGCAGCCCTAGCGGGAGGGAAGAGGAGACCCAGTACTTC
CDR3 protein: CASSPSGREEETQYF

D gene: TRBD2
V gene: TRBV5-6
clone size: few
J gene: TRBJ2-3
CDR3 DNA: TGTGCCAGCAGCTCCGTGAGCGGGAGGGATACGCAGTATTTT
CDR3 protein: CASSSVSGRDTQYF

D gene: NA
V gene: TRBV7-2
clone size: NA
J gene: TRBJ2-6
CDR3 DNA: TGTGCCAGCAGCTCATGGGGGTACAACGTCCTGACTTTC
CDR3 protein: CASSSWGYNVLTF

D gene: TRBD2
V gene: TRBV4-2
clone size: NA
J gene: TRBJ2-1
CDR3 DNA: TGTGCCAGCAGCCAAGTTACTAGCGGGAGCAGGGATGAGCAGTTCTTC
CDR3 protein: CASSQVTSGSRDEQFF

D gene: TRBD1
V gene: TRBV20-1
clone size: NA
J gene: TRBJ2-2
CDR3 DNA: TGCAGTGCTAGAAATGCACAGGGGGCAGACACCGGGGAGCTGTTTTTT
CDR3 protein: CSARNAQGADTGELFF

D gene: NA
V gene: TRBV6-1
clone size: NA
J gene: TRBJ1-5
CDR3 DNA: TGTGCCAGCAGGGCCGTTTCAGGGATGAGCAATCAGCCCCAGCATTTT
CDR3 protein: CASRAVSGMSNQPQHF

D gene: NA
V gene: TRBV11-2
clone size: NA
J gene: TRBJ1-6
CDR3 DNA: TGTGCCAGCAGCTTAATTGGAGCTTACTATAATTCACCCCTCCACTTT
CDR3 protein: CASSLIGAYYNSPLHF

D gene: TRBD1
V gene: TRBV20-1
clone size: few
J gene: TRBJ2-7
CDR3 DNA: TGCAGTGCTAGACTGGGACAGGGGGCCTACGAGCAGTACTTC
CDR3 protein: CSARLGQGAYEQYF

D gene: NA
V gene: TRBV12-3/TRBV12-4
clone size: few
J gene: TRBJ2-5
CDR3 DNA: TGTGCCAGCAGCCTCCGAGCACGGGACCTAACCCTAAGCCAAGAGACCCAGTACTTC
CDR3 protein: CASSLRARDLTLSQETQYF

D gene: TRBD1
V gene: TRBV5-1
clone size: NA
J gene: TRBJ1-5
CDR3 DNA: TGCGCCAGCAGCTTTCAGGGGGGTTCTGATCAGCCCCAGCATTTT
CDR3 protein: CASSFQGGSDQPQHF

D gene: NA
V gene: TRBV20-1
clone size: NA
J gene: TRBJ2-1
CDR3 DNA: TGCAGTGCTAGGGGTCCGGGAGCCTCCTACAATGAGCAGTTCTTC
CDR3 protein: CSARGPGASYNEQFF

D gene: TRBD2
V gene: TRBV5-1
clone size: NA
J gene: TRBJ2-7
CDR3 DNA: TGCGCCAGCAGTAGGGGACTAAGCGGGAGGGTCGGCGAGCAGTACTTC
CDR3 protein: CASSRGLSGRVGEQYF

D gene: NA
V gene: TRBV3-1
clone size: NA
J gene: TRBJ2-6
CDR3 DNA: TGTGCCAGCAGCCAAGTGCACCCCAACTCTGGGGCCAACGTCCTGACTTTC
CDR3 protein: CASSQVHPNSGANVLTF

D gene: NA
V gene: TRBV7-6
clone size: few
J gene: TRBJ1-4
CDR3 DNA: TGTGCCAGCAGCTCCCGGGCCTCCAGAGAAAAACTGTTTTTT
CDR3 protein: CASSSRASREKLFF

D gene: NA
V gene: TRBV20-1
clone size: many
J gene: TRBJ2-5
CDR3 DNA: TGCAGTGCTAGGGAGGGGGGGAAGACCCAGTACTTC
CDR3 protein: CSAREGGKTQYF

D gene: NA
V gene: TRBV7-2
clone size: NA
J gene: TRBJ1-1
CDR3 DNA: TGTGCCAGCAGCCTGAATCGACTGGAAGCTTTCTTT
CDR3 protein: CASSLNRLEAFF

D gene: NA
V gene: TRBV6-2/TRBV6-3
clone size: few
J gene: TRBJ1-1
CDR3 DNA: TGTGCCAGCAGTTGGGGGGGAAACAGATTGGCTTTCTTT
CDR3 protein: CASSWGGNRLAFF

D gene: NA
V gene: TRBV7-2
clone size: NA
J gene: TRBJ2-7
CDR3 DNA: TGTGCCAGCAGCTTAGTAGTGGCTGCCGGCTACGAGCAGTACTTC
CDR3 protein: CASSLVVAAGYEQYF

D gene: TRBD1
V gene: TRBV29-1
clone size: NA
J gene: TRBJ1-2
CDR3 DNA: TGCAGCGCCAGAGTCGGGACAGGGGGCGTTAACTATGGCTACACCTTC
CDR3 protein: CSARVGTGGVNYGYTF

D gene: NA
V gene: TRBV4-3
clone size: many
J gene: TRBJ1-2
CDR3 DNA: TGCGCCAGCAGCCTTCATAACTATGGCTACACCTTC
CDR3 protein: CASSLHNYGYTF

D gene: NA
V gene: TRBV12-3/TRBV12-4
clone size: many
J gene: TRBJ1-1
CDR3 DNA: TGTGCCAGCAGCGTGACGGGCGGGGGCACTGAAGCTTTCTTT
CDR3 protein: CASSVTGGGTEAFF

D gene: NA
V gene: TRBV6-1
clone size: NA
J gene: TRBJ2-7
CDR3 DNA: TGTGCCAGCACCGACAGCTACTACGAGCAGTACTTC
CDR3 protein: CASTDSYYEQYF

D gene: NA
V gene: TRBV7-9
clone size: few
J gene: TRBJ1-5
CDR3 DNA: TGTGCCAGCAGCACAACAACAACTGGCAATCAGCCCCAGCATTTT
CDR3 protein: CASSTTTTGNQPQHF

D gene: NA
V gene: TRBV12-3/TRBV12-4
clone size: few
J gene: TRBJ2-1
CDR3 DNA: TGTGCCAGCAGTTTAGCGCTACTAGGGGCTGAGCAGTTCTTC
CDR3 protein: CASSLALLGAEQFF

D gene: TRBD1
V gene: TRBV29-1
clone size: many
J gene: TRBJ2-3
CDR3 DNA: TGCAGCGTGACAGGGGATACGCAGTATTTT
CDR3 protein: CSVTGDTQYF

D gene: NA
V gene: TRBV24-1
clone size: few
J gene: TRBJ1-2
CDR3 DNA: TGTGCCACCAGTGTCTCGGGACCTCTCTATGGCTACACCTTC
CDR3 protein: CATSVSGPLYGYTF

D gene: TRBD1
V gene: TRBV6-1
clone size: few
J gene: TRBJ2-1
CDR3 DNA: TGTGCCAGCAGACGACAGGGGGTCGGGTACAATGAGCAGTTCTTC
CDR3 protein: CASRRQGVGYNEQFF

D gene: NA
V gene: TRBV7-2
clone size: few
J gene: TRBJ2-7
CDR3 DNA: TGTGCCAGCAGCTTAGTGAGGGGGTTCTACGAGCAGTACTTC
CDR3 protein: CASSLVRGFYEQYF

D gene: TRBD1
V gene: TRBV20-1
clone size: many
J gene: TRBJ2-3
CDR3 DNA: TGCAGTGCCCGGGACAGAAGCACAGATACGCAGTATTTT
CDR3 protein: CSARDRSTDTQYF

D gene: TRBD1
V gene: TRBV7-9
clone size: NA
J gene: TRBJ2-1
CDR3 DNA: TGTGCCAGCAGACAACGGGACAGGGGTGCGAATGAGCAGTTCTTC
CDR3 protein: CASRQRDRGANEQFF

D gene: NA
V gene: TRBV2
clone size: NA
J gene: TRBJ1-2
CDR3 DNA: TGTGCCAGCAGTGGTTTAGTAGGGACCGCCGGGGGCTACACCTTC
CDR3 protein: CASSGLVGTAGGYTF

D gene: NA
V gene: TRBV5-5
clone size: many
J gene: TRBJ1-1
CDR3 DNA: TGTGCCAGCAGCTTTGATCCGAGGACTGAAGCTTTCTTT
CDR3 protein: CASSFDPRTEAFF

D gene: NA
V gene: TRBV10-3
clone size: few
J gene: TRBJ1-2
CDR3 DNA: TGTGCCATCAGTGAACGCCGGGGGAACTATGGCTACACCTTC
CDR3 protein: CAISERRGNYGYTF

D gene: NA
V gene: TRBV15
clone size: NA
J gene: TRBJ1-1
CDR3 DNA: TGTGCCACCAGCAGAGTCGGGCGCACTGAAGCTTTCTTT
CDR3 protein: CATSRVGRTEAFF

D gene: NA
V gene: TRBV24-1
clone size: few
J gene: TRBJ2-2
CDR3 DNA: TGTGCCACCAGTGCCCCGGCAGCAGGGCGGGCCGGGGAGCTGTTTTTT
CDR3 protein: CATSAPAAGRAGELFF

D gene: TRBD2
V gene: TRBV20-1
clone size: many
J gene: TRBJ2-7
CDR3 DNA: TGCAGTGGACGGCTAGCGGGGGGGCTCCACGAGCAGTACTTC
CDR3 protein: CSGRLAGGLHEQYF

D gene: NA
V gene: TRBV6-5
clone size: many
J gene: TRBJ2-1
CDR3 DNA: TGTGCCAGCAGTTCCACAGGGACCTCTCCAATCAATGAGCAGTTCTTC
CDR3 protein: CASSSTGTSPINEQFF

D gene: NA
V gene: TRBV15
clone size: many
J gene: TRBJ2-7
CDR3 DNA: TGTGCCACCAGTCTGGGACTTGCCTACGAGCAGTACTTC
CDR3 protein: CATSLGLAYEQYF

D gene: NA
V gene: TRBV4-3
clone size: NA
J gene: TRBJ2-2
CDR3 DNA: TGCGCCAGCAGCCAAGATACCCGGCCCGACGGGGAGCTGTTTTTT
CDR3 protein: CASSQDTRPDGELFF

D gene: NA
V gene: TRBV11-1
clone size: NA
J gene: TRBJ2-3
CDR3 DNA: TGTGCCAGCAGCTTAGGACAGCCGGGCGCGGATACGCAGTATTTT
CDR3 protein: CASSLGQPGADTQYF

D gene: TRBD1
V gene: TRBV29-1
clone size: NA
J gene: TRBJ1-2
CDR3 DNA: TGCAGCGTTGAAGGGCAGGGGGCCGGGGCCGGTGGCTACACCTTC
CDR3 protein: CSVEGQGAGAGGYTF

D gene: TRBD1
V gene: TRBV20-1
clone size: NA
J gene: TRBJ2-3
CDR3 DNA: TGCAGTGCTAGGACAGGGAGAGCCTCTACGCAGTATTTT
CDR3 protein: CSARTGRASTQYF

D gene: NA
V gene: TRBV3-1
clone size: NA
J gene: TRBJ2-3
CDR3 DNA: TGTGCCAGCAGCCGGACAGCATCTAGCACAGATACGCAGTATTTT
CDR3 protein: CASSRTASSTDTQYF

D gene: TRBD1
V gene: TRBV5-1
clone size: NA
J gene: TRBJ2-1
CDR3 DNA: TGCGCCAGCAGCTTGGACAGGGGGACAGATGAGCAGTTCTTC
CDR3 protein: CASSLDRGTDEQFF

D gene: NA
V gene: TRBV20-1
clone size: NA
J gene: TRBJ1-2
CDR3 DNA: TGCAGTGCTAGGAAAGCGGGGGGCGCCTATGGCTACACCTTC
CDR3 protein: CSARKAGGAYGYTF

D gene: NA
V gene: TRBV5-1
clone size: NA
J gene: TRBJ1-3
CDR3 DNA: TGCGCCAGCAGCTTGGGACTGCGCTCTGGAAACACCATATATTTT
CDR3 protein: CASSLGLRSGNTIYF